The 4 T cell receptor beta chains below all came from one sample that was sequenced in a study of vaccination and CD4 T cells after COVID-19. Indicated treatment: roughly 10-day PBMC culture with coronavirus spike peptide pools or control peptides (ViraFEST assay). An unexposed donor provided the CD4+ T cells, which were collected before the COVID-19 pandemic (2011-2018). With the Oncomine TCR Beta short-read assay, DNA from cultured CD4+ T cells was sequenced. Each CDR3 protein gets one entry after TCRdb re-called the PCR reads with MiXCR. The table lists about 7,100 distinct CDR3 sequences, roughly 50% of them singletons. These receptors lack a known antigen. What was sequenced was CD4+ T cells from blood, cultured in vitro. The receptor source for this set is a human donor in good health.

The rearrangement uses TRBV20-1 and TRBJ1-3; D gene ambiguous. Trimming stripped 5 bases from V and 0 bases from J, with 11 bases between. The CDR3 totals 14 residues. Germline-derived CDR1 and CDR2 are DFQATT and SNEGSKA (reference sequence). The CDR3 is CSARRELSGNTIYF. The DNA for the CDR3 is TGCAGTGCTCGTCGTGAACTCTCTGGAAACACCATATATTTT.

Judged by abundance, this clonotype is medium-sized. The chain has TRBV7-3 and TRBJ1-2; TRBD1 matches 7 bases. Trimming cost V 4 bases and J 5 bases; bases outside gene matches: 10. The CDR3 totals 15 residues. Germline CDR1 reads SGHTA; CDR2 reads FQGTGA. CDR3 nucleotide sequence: TGTGCCAGCAGCTCCCAGGGGGGGCTCGGGTATGGCTACACCTTC. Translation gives CASSSQGGLGYGYTF.

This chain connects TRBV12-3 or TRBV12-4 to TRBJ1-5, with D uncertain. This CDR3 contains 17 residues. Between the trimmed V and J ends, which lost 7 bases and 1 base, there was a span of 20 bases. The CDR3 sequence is CASTPRGYMGSNQPQHF. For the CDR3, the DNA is TGTGCCAGCACCCCACGAGGTTACATGGGCAGCAATCAGCCCCAGCATTTT.

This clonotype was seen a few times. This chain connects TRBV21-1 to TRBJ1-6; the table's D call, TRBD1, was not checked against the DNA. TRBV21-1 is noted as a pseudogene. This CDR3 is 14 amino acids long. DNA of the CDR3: TGTGCCAGCAGTTCCCCCGACGTCAATTCACCCCTCCACTTT. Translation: CASSSPDVNSPLHF.